These 30 T cell receptor beta chains share one sample of origin, sequenced in a study of radiation and T cells in renal cell carcinoma. Treatment defined: 15 Gy SBRT to primary tumor, nephrectomy 4 weeks later. The method was immunoSEQ multiplex PCR; TCRdb's version includes in-frame clones alone and lacks a portion of them. The table includes about 13,000 clones, 30% to 40% detected once. Sequenced material: tumor tissue, taken from a patient whose treatment included radiotherapy and nephrectomy. The receptors shown here come from a man in his 60s with renal cell carcinoma.

CDR3 region: CASSYSPVGETQYF. The CDR3 DNA reads as TGTGCCAGCAGTTACTCCCCCGTGGGGGAGACCCAGTACTTC. This rearrangement joins TRBV6-5 to TRBJ2-5; no clear D gene. The V gene lost 0 bases and the J gene lost 5 bases, with 10 bases spanning the gap. Germline CDR1 reads MNHEY; CDR2 reads SVGAGI. The CDR3 has 14 amino acids.

The chain joins TRBV7-6 to TRBJ2-1; 7 bases are a match to TRBD2. Germline CDR1 reads SGHVS; CDR2 reads FNYEAQ. With V trimmed by 4 bases and J by 10 bases, 10 bases remained unmatched. The CDR3 has 14 residues. In DNA form, the CDR3 reads TGTGCCAGCAGCTGGGCTAGCGGTCGGGAGGAGCAGTTCTTC. Its translation: CASSWASGREEQFF.

This clone was counted only a few times. The chain is built from TRBV6-6 and TRBJ1-1; 9 bases agree with TRBD1. Germline V gives CDR1 MNHNY, CDR2 SVGAGI (reference sequence). This CDR3 is built from 15 residues. J gave up 7 bases and V 2 bases, and 8 bases lay outside the gene matches. CDR3 DNA: TGTGCCAGCAGTTACGTACAGGGGGCGCGGGGTGAAGCTTTCTTT. This gives the protein CASSYVQGARGEAFF.

Sample share makes this clone medium-sized. The gene calls are TRBV28 and TRBJ2-2; 12 bases match TRBD2. The V gene's germline CDR1 is MDHEN and CDR2 SYDVKM. V was pared by 1 base and J by 2 bases, with 2 bases of the junction left unmatched. The CDR3 length is 17 residues. The CDR3 sequence: CASSLFGLAGNTGELFF. The CDR3 bases are TGTGCCAGCAGTTTATTTGGACTAGCGGGAAACACCGGGGAGCTGTTTTTT.

V gene TRBV9 combines with J gene TRBJ1-2; 8 bases line up with TRBD1. V lost 4 bases, J lost 4 bases, and 9 bases stayed unmatched. CDR3 size: 15 residues. Germline-derived CDR1 and CDR2 are SGDLS and YYNGEE. CDR3 in amino acids: CASSPRDRQVYGYTF. The CDR3 coding sequence is TGTGCCAGCAGCCCCCGGGACAGGCAGGTCTATGGCTACACCTTC.

The V and J genes are TRBV5-1 and TRBJ1-5, with D unresolved. V was shortened by 2 bases and J by 6 bases, with 15 bases between the two germline ends. This CDR3 region has 15 residues. The germline V gene encodes CDR1 SGHRS and CDR2 YFSETQ. The CDR3 loop reads CASSFAGLESQPQHF. The DNA for the CDR3 is TGCGCCAGCAGCTTTGCGGGGTTAGAGAGTCAGCCCCAGCATTTT.

By sample share, this clone is medium-sized. CDR3 sequence reads: CASSRGQFVEQYF. The DNA of the CDR3 is TGTGCCAGCAGCCGAGGACAGTTTGTGGAGCAGTACTTC. V and J are TRBV5-4 and TRBJ2-7, with D possibly being TRBD1 (6 bases). Germline V gene sequence: CDR1 SGHNT, CDR2 YYREEE (reference sequence). The CDR3 spans 13 residues. With 4 bases removed from V and 7 bases from J, the gap between germline ends came to 15 bases. The full variable domain, its missing parts supplied by reference TRBV5-4 and TRBJ2-7, is ETGVTQSPTHLIKTRGQQVTLRCSSQSGHNTVSWYQQALGQGPQFIFQYYREEENGRGNFPPRFSGLQFPNYSSELNVNALELDDSALYLCASSRGQFVEQYFGPGTRLTVT.

The V call is TRBV5-1, the J call TRBJ1-4; 7 positions agree with TRBD1. The V gene end was trimmed by 3 bases and the J gene end by 8 bases; junction bases not matched to a gene: 7. This CDR3 contains 14 residues. Germline loops: CDR1 SGHRS, CDR2 YFSETQ. For the CDR3, the DNA is TGCGCCAGCAGCTGGACAGGAGGAGTGGAAAAACTGTTTTTT. Its protein is CASSWTGGVEKLFF.

This clone was picked up a small number of times. The chain employs TRBV4-3 and TRBJ1-2, with 7 nucleotides matching TRBD1. This CDR3 is 14 amino acids long. The germline gives CDR1 LGHNA, CDR2 YSLEER. Germline trimming cut 3 bases from V and 3 bases from J; bases unmatched to any gene: 4. The CDR3 region is CASSQPGTDYGYTF. CDR3 nucleotide sequence: TGCGCCAGCAGCCAGCCCGGGACAGACTATGGCTACACCTTC.

This clone showed up just a few times. The CDR3 coding sequence is TGTGCCAGTAGTAATAGGGACCGAGTCTATCAGCCCCAGCATTTT. This codes for CASSNRDRVYQPQHF. V is TRBV19 and J is TRBJ1-5, with D possibly matching TRBD1 (5 bases). CDR3 length equals 15 residues. V lost 4 bases to trimming and J lost 5 bases, with 15 bases between them. The germline gives CDR1 LNHDA, CDR2 SQIVND (reference sequence).

The chain has TRBV15 and TRBJ2-7; 10 bases are shared with TRBD2. Germline CDR1 and CDR2: LNHNV and YYDKDF (reference sequence). V lost 1 base to trimming and J lost 3 bases; unmatched junction nucleotides: 3. This CDR3 has 15 amino acids. CDR3 in amino acids: CATSRGERGGYEQYF. For the CDR3, the DNA is TGTGCCACCAGCAGAGGGGAGCGGGGGGGCTACGAGCAGTACTTC.

By sample fraction, this clone is medium-sized. The genes are TRBV2 and TRBJ1-2; 9 nucleotides line up with TRBD1. Looked up from germline, CDR1 is SNHLY and CDR2 is FYNNEI. This CDR3 has 17 amino acids. V shed 2 bases and J 5 bases; nucleotides not matched to a gene: 12. This CDR3 is CASSEWYGTGSLYGYTF. CDR3 DNA sequence: TGTGCCAGCAGTGAATGGTATGGGACAGGGTCATTGTATGGCTACACCTTC.

This clone was seen only a few times. The chain is built from TRBV7-6 and TRBJ2-2, with D possibly TRBD1 on 6 matching bases. V was clipped by 5 bases and J by 6 bases, with 22 bases between them. The germline CDR1 and CDR2 sequences are SGHVS and FNYEAQ. The CDR3 is 17 residues long. The chain's CDR3 is CASSLRNRVGFSGELFF. As DNA, the CDR3 is TGTGCCAGCAGCCTCCGAAACAGGGTTGGGTTTTCCGGGGAGCTGTTTTTT.

This clone was picked up a small number of times. This chain's CDR3 is CATRDTIGTEAFF. In DNA form, the CDR3 reads TGTGCCACCCGGGACACCATTGGCACTGAAGCTTTCTTT. The chain carries TRBV19 and TRBJ1-1; TRBD1 is a possible D gene (6 bases). Germline V CDR1 and CDR2: LNHDA, SQIVND (reference sequence). Trimming pared 10 bases from V and 4 bases from J, leaving 16 bases between. The CDR3 runs to 13 residues.

This clone came up a few times. The chain carries TRBV30 and TRBJ1-2; no definite D call. Germline V CDR1 and CDR2: GTSNPN, SVGIG (reference sequence). The V gene lost 0 bases and the J gene lost 8 bases, with 10 bases spanning the gap. The length of the CDR3 is 12 residues. In nucleotides, the CDR3 is TGTGCCTGGAGTGTAGGGCCAATGGGCTACACCTTC. It encodes CAWSVGPMGYTF.

CDR3 coding DNA: TGTGCCAGCAGCTTCAGTAGCAACTATGGCTACACCTTC. Amino acids: CASSFSSNYGYTF. The chain employs TRBV7-2 and TRBJ1-2; D not certain. V was shortened by 3 bases and J by 2 bases, with 7 bases between the two germline ends. CDR3 size: 13 residues. From germline, CDR1 is SGHTA and CDR2 FQGNSA.

The genes are TRBV9 and TRBJ2-7, with 14 bases that match TRBD2. The CDR3 contains 16 residues. V dropped 4 bases and J dropped 6; count of bases not matched to a gene: 9. CDR1 SGDLS and CDR2 YYNGEE come from the germline V gene. Here the CDR3 reads CASSFGTSGGEGEQYF. CDR3 coding DNA: TGTGCCAGCAGCTTTGGGACTAGCGGGGGAGAGGGCGAGCAGTACTTC.

This clone was counted many times. The V and J genes are TRBV6-1 and TRBJ2-7; 9 bases are a match to TRBD1. Unmatched junction bases numbered 5, after V lost 6 bases and J lost 2 bases. CDR1 is MNHNS, CDR2 SASEGT, per germline. CDR3 size: 14 residues. The chain's CDR3 is CASSPGTGPYEQYV. Here the CDR3 DNA reads TGTGCCAGCAGCCCCGGGACAGGGCCCTACGAGCAGTACGTC.

The V gene is TRBV6-5, the J gene TRBJ1-5; D gene uncertain. With 0 bases removed from V and 7 bases from J, the gap between germline ends came to 13 bases. The CDR3 is 15 residues long. The V gene's germline CDR1 is MNHEY and CDR2 SVGAGI. The CDR3, as DNA: TGTGCCAGCAGTTACTCCGACCAGGCGGGGCAGCCCCAGCATTTT. Translated: CASSYSDQAGQPQHF.

The chain employs TRBV11-3 and TRBJ1-2; maybe TRBD1 (6 bases). The V gene lost 5 bases and the J gene lost 4 bases, with 14 bases spanning the gap. Germline loops: CDR1 SGHNT, CDR2 YENEEA. The length of the CDR3 is 14 residues. CDR3 amino acids: CASSPRGQAYGYTF. CDR3 DNA: TGTGCCAGCAGCCCCCGGGGACAAGCCTATGGCTACACCTTC.

This clone has only one observation. This rearrangement joins TRBV4-3 to TRBJ2-3, with 8 bases identical to TRBD1. The CDR3 spans 15 residues. The trim removed 4 bases at V and 5 bases at J, leaving 8 bases unmatched. The germline CDR1 and CDR2 sequences are LGHNA and YSLEER. The CDR3 here is CASSRTDRAVDTQYF. CDR3 DNA: TGCGCCAGCAGCCGAACGGACAGGGCCGTAGATACGCAGTATTTT.

This clone was observed a few times. The chain couples TRBV5-1 to TRBJ2-1; the match to TRBD2 covers 14 bases. J lost 7 bases, V lost 4 bases, and 4 bases had no gene match. From germline, CDR1 is SGHRS and CDR2 YFSETQ. The CDR3 consists of 15 residues. The DNA for the CDR3 is TGCGCCAGCAGCATCGGGACTAGCGGGGGTAATGAGCAGTTCTTC. Translating it yields CASSIGTSGGNEQFF.

The chain recombines TRBV7-2 with TRBJ1-2; no firm D call. The germline V gene has CDR1 SGHTA and CDR2 FQGNSA. The CDR3 has 13 amino acids. With 2 bases removed from V and 3 bases from J, the gap between germline ends came to 7 bases. CDR3 in amino acids: CASSLPQDYGYTF. DNA of the CDR3: TGTGCCAGCAGCTTACCGCAGGACTATGGCTACACCTTC.

This rearrangement joins TRBV11-3 to TRBJ2-1; possible D gene TRBD2, 5 bases. The CDR3 totals 15 residues. Germline V gene lookup returns CDR1 SGHNT and CDR2 YENEEA. Trimming stripped 5 bases from V and 0 bases from J, with 11 bases between. The CDR3 loop reads CASSREPSSYNEQFF. The CDR3 DNA is TGTGCCAGCAGCCGGGAACCGAGCTCCTACAATGAGCAGTTCTTC. Full variable domain (outside the CDR3, taken from reference TRBV11-3 and TRBJ2-1): EAGVVQSPRYKIIEKKQPVAFWCNPISGHNTLYWYLQNLGQGPELLIRYENEEAVDDSQLPKDRFSAERLKGVDSTLKIQPAELGDSAVYLCASSREPSSYNEQFFGPGTRLTVL.

This clone was picked up a small number of times. V is TRBV29-1 and J is TRBJ1-1; D may be TRBD1 (5 bases). The V end lost 1 base, the J end lost 8 bases, and 14 bases lay between the germline ends. The CDR3 length is 13 residues. Germline V gene lookup returns CDR1 SQVTM and CDR2 ANQGSEA. The CDR3 coding sequence is TGCAGCGTTGAAGGGGGCCCCGGTCGGGAAGCTTTCTTT. Encoded protein: CSVEGGPGREAFF. Based on the CDR3 plus reference TRBV29-1 and TRBJ1-1, the full variable domain is SAVISQKPSRDICQRGTSLTIQCQVDSQVTMMFWYRQQPGQSLTLIATANQGSEATYESGFVIDKFPISRPNLTFSTLTVSNMSPEDSSIYLCSVEGGPGREAFFGQGTRLTVV.

This clone appeared a few times. The chain carries TRBV19 and TRBJ2-2; D is undetermined. Germline assignment: CDR1 LNHDA and CDR2 SQIVND (reference sequence). Trimming pared 0 bases from V and 4 bases from J, leaving 6 bases between. This CDR3 has 14 residues. CDR3 in DNA: TGTGCCAGTAGTATAGACCGGGCCACCGGGGAGCTGTTTTTT. This codes for CASSIDRATGELFF.

The chain links TRBV5-1 to TRBJ2-1; 12 bases agree with TRBD2. Per the germline V gene, CDR1 is SGHRS and CDR2 is YFSETQ. The CDR3 is 18 amino acids. Germline trimming cut 3 bases from V and 2 bases from J; bases unmatched to any gene: 9. The CDR3 sequence is CASSSGTSGSSAYNEQFF. As DNA, the CDR3 is TGCGCCAGCAGCTCCGGGACTAGCGGGTCCTCGGCCTACAATGAGCAGTTCTTC. Full variable domain (outside the CDR3, taken from reference TRBV5-1 and TRBJ2-1): KAGVTQTPRYLIKTRGQQVTLSCSPISGHRSVSWYQQTPGQGLQFLFEYFSETQRNKGNFPGRFSGRQFSNSRSEMNVSTLELGDSALYLCASSSGTSGSSAYNEQFFGPGTRLTVL.

The chain carries TRBV11-3 and TRBJ1-1; no clear D gene. CDR3 size: 14 residues. Trimming removed 1 base from V and 5 bases from J, with 11 bases in between. Germline-derived CDR1 and CDR2 are SGHNT and YENEEA. As DNA, the CDR3 is TGTGCCAGCAGCTTAGGGGCGGCGGGGACTGAAGCTTTCTTT. Its protein product is CASSLGAAGTEAFF.

This clone was found many times. The chain combines TRBV16 with TRBJ2-3, with D uncertain. The germline V gene encodes CDR1 KGHSY and CDR2 FQNENV. Trimming shortened V by 8 bases and J by 3 bases, and 6 bases separated the two germline ends. The CDR3 runs to 11 residues. CDR3 residues: CASRATDTQYF. The CDR3 coding sequence is TGTGCCAGCCGTGCTACAGATACGCAGTATTTT.

V is TRBV30 and J is TRBJ1-1, with D maybe TRBD1 (5 bases). The germline V and J ends were trimmed by 0 bases and 0 bases, with 8 bases remaining between them. The length of the CDR3 is 14 residues. Per germline, CDR1 GTSNPN and CDR2 SVGIG (reference sequence). CDR3 protein: CAWSVRGVNTEAFF. DNA for the CDR3: TGTGCCTGGAGTGTAAGGGGAGTGAACACTGAAGCTTTCTTT.